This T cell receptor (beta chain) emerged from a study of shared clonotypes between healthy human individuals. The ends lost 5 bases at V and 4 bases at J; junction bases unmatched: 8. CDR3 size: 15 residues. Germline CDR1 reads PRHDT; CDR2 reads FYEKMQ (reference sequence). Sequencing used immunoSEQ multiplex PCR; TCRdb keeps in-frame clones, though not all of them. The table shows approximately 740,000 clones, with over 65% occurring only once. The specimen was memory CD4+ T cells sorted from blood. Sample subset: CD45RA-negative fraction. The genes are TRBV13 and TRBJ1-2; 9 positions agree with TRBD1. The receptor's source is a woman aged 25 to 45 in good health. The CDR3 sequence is CASSKGDREAYGYTF. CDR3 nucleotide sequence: TGTGCCAGCAGCAAAGGGGACAGGGAAGCCTATGGCTACACCTTC.